The 2 T cell receptor beta chains in this list originate from one sample, sequenced in a study of blood T cell repertoires in COVID-19. Data came from immunoSEQ multiplex PCR; TCRdb stores just in-frame clones and leaves some out. The data show around 30,000 clones, just over 90% seen once. Input material: peripheral blood. Every receptor here comes from a male donor with active COVID-19.

The chain links TRBV19 to TRBJ1-6, with D unclear. The length of the CDR3 is 17 residues. V shed 6 bases and J shed 5 bases, with 20 bases lying between them. CDR1 is LNHDA, CDR2 SQIVND, per germline (reference sequence). The CDR3 loop is CASSVSAGAVNNSPLHF. For the CDR3, the DNA is TGTGCCAGTAGCGTGTCGGCGGGCGCGGTTAATAATTCACCCCTCCACTTT.

The gene calls are TRBV7-3 and TRBJ2-5, with a weak D call TRBD1 (8 bases). The germline gives CDR1 SGHTA, CDR2 FQGTGA. The CDR3 sequence is 14 residues long. V was trimmed by 5 bases and J by 2 bases, leaving 12 bases between them. The CDR3 region has the DNA TGTGCCAGCAGCACACAGGGGGGGCAAGAGACCCAGTACTTC. Its translation is CASSTQGGQETQYF.